These 24 T cell receptor beta chains came from one sample sequenced in a study of T cell responses to AZD1222 COVID-19 vaccine. Some clones are missing from TCRdb's copy, which holds only in-frame ones; the method was immunoSEQ multiplex PCR. The sample records about 180,000 clones, roughly 93% being singletons. The sequences come from peripheral blood, collected 28 days after the second dose of the MenACWY control vaccine. The source of these receptors is an adult who received the MenACWY meningococcal vaccine as a control.

The V and J genes are TRBV30 and TRBJ1-5, with D possibly matching TRBD1 (5 bases). Looked up from germline, CDR1 is GTSNPN and CDR2 is SVGIG (reference sequence). The CDR3 covers 13 residues. V was trimmed by 4 bases and J by 2 bases, leaving 9 bases between them. For the CDR3, the DNA is TGTGCCTGGACAAGGGGAGGCAATCAGCCCCAGCATTTT. Its translation: CAWTRGGNQPQHF.

V usage is TRBV5-1 and J usage is TRBJ1-5; D is uncertain. Deletions cut 6 bases from V and 4 bases from J, with 8 bases between. The germline gives CDR1 SGHRS, CDR2 YFSETQ. This CDR3 has 12 amino acids. DNA of the CDR3: TGCGCCAGCACCATTAGAAATCAGCCCCAGCATTTT. Amino acid sequence: CASTIRNQPQHF.

V and J are TRBV7-8 and TRBJ1-5; D remains ambiguous. Trimming shortened V by 2 bases and J by 3 bases, and 8 bases separated the two germline ends. The CDR3 spans 14 residues. Germline lookup yields CDR1 SGHVS and CDR2 FQNEAQ. The CDR3 DNA follows: TGTGCCAGCAGCTTATACCTGGACAATCAGCCCCAGCATTTT. The encoded protein is CASSLYLDNQPQHF. The full variable domain, with the rest looked up from reference TRBV7-8 and TRBJ1-5, is GAGVSQSPRYKVAKRGQDVALRCDPISGHVSLFWYQQALGQGPEFLTYFQNEAQLDKSGLPSDRFFAERPEGSVSTLKIQRTQQEDSAVYLCASSLYLDNQPQHFGDGTRLSIL.

The chain is built from TRBV5-6 and TRBJ1-4; tentatively, D is TRBD1 (5 bases). CDR1 is SGHDT and CDR2 is YYEEEE in the germline V gene. The CDR3 covers 16 residues. V lost 4 bases to trimming and J lost 11 bases, with 24 bases between them. The CDR3 DNA reads TGTGCCAGCAGCCTGCGGAGCGGGACGCAAATGGGGAAACTGTTTTTT. Residues: CASSLRSGTQMGKLFF. The variable domain in full, with the rest retrieved from reference TRBV5-6 and TRBJ1-4, is DAGVTQSPTHLIKTRGQQVTLRCSPKSGHDTVSWYQQALGQGPQFIFQYYEEEERQRGNFPDRFSGHQFPNYSSELNVNALLLGDSALYLCASSLRSGTQMGKLFFGSGTQLSVL.

The V gene is TRBV2, the J gene TRBJ1-2; 7 positions agree with TRBD1. Germline V gene data show CDR1 as SNHLY and CDR2 as FYNNEI. V trimming: 6 bases; J trimming: 2 bases; junction bases outside the gene matches: 6. The CDR3 is made up of 14 amino acids. CDR3 protein: CASSAAQGNYGYTF. The CDR3 coding sequence is TGTGCCAGCAGCGCGGCACAGGGGAACTATGGCTACACCTTC.

The V and J genes are TRBV29-1 and TRBJ1-2; D uncertain. This CDR3 region has 13 residues. Per the germline V gene, CDR1 is SQVTM and CDR2 is ANQGSEA. Trimming stripped 3 bases from V and 5 bases from J, with 13 bases between. CDR3 coding DNA: TGCAGCGTTGACGAGGGCGTGGGATATGGCTACACCTTC. The encoded protein is CSVDEGVGYGYTF.

Here the CDR3 reads CASSESGTVYSPLHF. CDR3 DNA sequence: TGCGCCAGCAGTGAGTCGGGGACAGTATATTCACCCCTCCACTTT. This rearrangement joins TRBV10-2 to TRBJ1-6, with TRBD1 matching 7 bases. CDR1 and CDR2 from the germline V gene are WSHSY and SAAADI. The J segment lost 8 bases and the V segment lost 0 bases, leaving 4 bases of the junction unmatched. The CDR3 spans 15 residues.

The rearrangement links TRBV5-8 to TRBJ1-1; 7 bases align to TRBD1. The germline V gene has CDR1 SGHTS and CDR2 YDEGEE. There are 14 residues in the CDR3. The V and J ends lost 2 bases and 3 bases, in that order; junction bases with no gene match: 4. The CDR3 sequence: CASSLPGGDTEAFF. The CDR3 nucleotides read TGTGCCAGCAGCTTACCAGGGGGAGACACTGAAGCTTTCTTT.

V is TRBV11-1 and J is TRBJ1-2; D is possibly TRBD1 (6 bases). Looked up from germline, CDR1 is SGHAT and CDR2 is FQDESV (reference sequence). The CDR3 runs to 14 residues. Trimming took 6 bases from V and 3 from J, leaving 14 bases between them. Here the CDR3 reads CASRPRGGDYGYTF. CDR3 bases: TGTGCCAGCAGGCCCAGGGGTGGAGACTATGGCTACACCTTC. Complete variable domain (other parts from reference TRBV11-1 and TRBJ1-2): EAEVAQSPRYKITEKSQAVAFWCDPISGHATLYWYRQILGQGPELLVQFQDESVVDDSQLPKDRFSAERLKGVDSTLKIQPAELGDSAMYLCASRPRGGDYGYTFGSGTRLTVV.

The chain combines TRBV19 with TRBJ2-7; the D call may be TRBD1 or TRBD2 (5 bases each). V gave up 3 bases and J gave up 3 bases, with 12 bases separating them. CDR1 and CDR2 from the germline V gene are LNHDA and SQIVND (reference sequence). This CDR3 is built from 14 residues. The CDR3 region has the DNA TGTGCCAGTAGTATCTCCGGGGCCCTCTACGAGCAGTACTTC. As protein: CASSISGALYEQYF.

V gene TRBV27 combines with J gene TRBJ2-2, with 7 bases that match TRBD1. Trimming removed 2 bases from V and 2 bases from J; junction bases left unmatched: 5. The CDR3 runs to 16 residues. The V gene's germline CDR1 is MNHEY and CDR2 SMNVEV (reference sequence). The CDR3 DNA sequence: TGTGCCAGCAGTTTAAGGGGACAGCCTAACACCGGGGAGCTGTTTTTT. Residues: CASSLRGQPNTGELFF.

This chain links TRBV3-1 (or the pseudogene TRBV3-2) with TRBJ1-1, with D uncertain. In germline, CDR1 is LGHDT, CDR2 YNNKEL (reference sequence). V was trimmed by 6 bases and J by 2 bases, leaving 10 bases between them. The CDR3 consists of 13 residues. The CDR3 DNA reads TGTGCCAGCAGTCATACAGAAAACACTGAAGCTTTCTTT. It codes for CASSHTENTEAFF.

The V call is TRBV28, the J call TRBJ1-6, with 7 bases lining up with TRBD1. The CDR3 consists of 15 residues. Losses at the gene ends were 3 bases for V and 9 bases for J; bases not matched to a gene: 8. Per germline, CDR1 MDHEN and CDR2 SYDVKM. CDR3 residues: CASSFPPSGGSPLHF. The CDR3 bases are TGTGCCAGCAGTTTCCCTCCTTCAGGGGGTTCACCCCTCCACTTT.

The chain employs TRBV3-1 (or the pseudogene TRBV3-2) and TRBJ2-3, with D perhaps matching TRBD1 or TRBD2 (5 bases each). Trimming removed 1 base at V and 4 bases at J, with 12 bases between. The CDR3 contains 15 residues. Germline values: CDR1 LGHDT, CDR2 YNNKEL (reference sequence). CDR3 sequence reads: CASSQAGAGADTQYF. As DNA, the CDR3 is TGTGCCAGCAGCCAAGCCGGGGCTGGCGCAGATACGCAGTATTTT.

The gene calls are TRBV27 and TRBJ1-2, with 9 nucleotides matching TRBD1. This CDR3 has 15 residues. CDR1 MNHEY and CDR2 SMNVEV come from the germline V gene (reference sequence). V lost 5 bases to trimming and J lost 0 bases; unmatched junction nucleotides: 4. In DNA, the CDR3 is TGTGCCAGCAGTCCCGGGACAGGGTCTAACTATGGCTACACCTTC. It yields the protein CASSPGTGSNYGYTF.

To note about this clone: At one boundary the junction diverges from the germline segment, which might be a read error. The rearrangement links TRBV5-1 to TRBJ2-3, with D uncertain. This CDR3 is built from 12 residues. The germline CDR1 and CDR2 sequences are SGHRS and YFSETQ. The CDR3 DNA follows: TGCGCCAGCAGCTTGGACACAGATAGGCAGTATTTT. It translates to CASSLDTDRQYF.

The chain links TRBV4-1 to TRBJ1-1; 8 nucleotides align to TRBD1. The CDR3 is 14 residues long. V shed 4 bases and J 4 bases; nucleotides not matched to a gene: 5. Germline CDR1 MGHRA, CDR2 YSYEKL. In DNA form, the CDR3 reads TGCGCCAGCAGCCGAGATACAGGGGGCACTGAAGCTTTCTTT. Translation gives CASSRDTGGTEAFF.

The gene calls are TRBV7-9 and TRBJ1-3; no reliable D call. Germline V gives CDR1 SEHNR, CDR2 FQNEAQ (reference sequence). With 1 base removed from V and 7 bases from J, the gap between germline ends came to 5 bases. This CDR3 contains 12 residues. The CDR3 DNA reads as TGTGCCAGCAGCTTAGTGGGGAACACCATATATTTT. This codes for CASSLVGNTIYF. The entire variable domain, with the rest obtained from reference TRBV7-9 and TRBJ1-3, is as follows: DTGVSQNPRHKITKRGQNVTFRCDPISEHNRLYWYRQTLGQGPEFLTYFQNEAQLEKSRLLSDRFSAERPKGSFSTLEIQRTEQGDSAMYLCASSLVGNTIYFGEGSWLTVV.

The J gene is TRBJ1-1, the V gene TRBV27; D not certain. Germline assignment: CDR1 MNHEY and CDR2 SMNVEV (reference sequence). The CDR3 runs to 13 residues. V gave up 3 bases and J gave up 1 base, with 6 bases separating them. CDR3: CASSFRENTEAFF. In DNA form, the CDR3 reads TGTGCCAGCAGTTTTAGGGAGAACACTGAAGCTTTCTTT.

This chain links TRBV4-1 with TRBJ2-1; 13 bases are a match to TRBD2. The CDR3 consists of 16 residues. V lost 4 bases to trimming and J lost 4 bases; unmatched junction nucleotides: 4. Germline CDR1 is MGHRA and CDR2 is YSYEKL. The chain's CDR3 is CASSPQTSGGYNEQFF. The CDR3 DNA reads as TGCGCCAGCAGCCCCCAGACTAGCGGGGGGTACAATGAGCAGTTCTTC.

The chain is built from TRBV6-2 or TRBV6-3 and TRBJ2-1; possibly TRBD1 for D (5 bases). The CDR3 covers 15 residues. The germline V gene encodes CDR1 MNHEY and CDR2 SVGEGT. The V end was cut by 0 bases, the J end by 5 bases, with 11 bases between. In DNA, the CDR3 is TGTGCCAGCAGTTACTCGGGGCTACCCAACAATGAGCAGTTCTTC. Its protein product is CASSYSGLPNNEQFF.

This chain uses TRBV19 with TRBJ2-1; D gene uncertain. Per germline, CDR1 LNHDA and CDR2 SQIVND (reference sequence). V was cut by 0 bases and J by 10 bases, with 19 bases left in between. The CDR3 runs 16 residues. In nucleotides, the CDR3 is TGTGCCAGTAGTATAGAATTGTCAGCCCCCATCGACGAGCAGTTCTTC. It translates to CASSIELSAPIDEQFF.

The chain joins TRBV30 to TRBJ2-7; 9 nucleotides match TRBD1. Germline trimming cut 7 bases from V and 2 bases from J; bases unmatched to any gene: 9. The CDR3 contains 14 residues. CDR1 is GTSNPN, CDR2 SVGIG, per germline (reference sequence). CDR3 loop: CASQGQGGPYEQYF. CDR3 coding DNA: TGTGCCTCCCAGGGACAGGGCGGGCCCTACGAGCAGTACTTC. Variable domain in full (rest from reference TRBV30 and TRBJ2-7): SQTIHQWPATLVQPVGSPLSLECTVEGTSNPNLYWYRQAAGRGLQLLFYSVGIGQISSEVPQNLSASRPQDRQFILSSKKLLLSDSGFYLCASQGQGGPYEQYFGPGTRLTVT.

The chain employs TRBV7-2 and TRBJ2-1; perhaps TRBD2 as D (6 bases). CDR1 is SGHTA and CDR2 is FQGNSA in the germline V gene. V was trimmed by 5 bases and J by 6 bases, leaving 14 bases between them. This CDR3 is 14 amino acids long. The CDR3 DNA sequence: TGTGCCAGCAGCGCTAGCGTTCGAACCAATGAGCAGTTCTTC. Its protein is CASSASVRTNEQFF.